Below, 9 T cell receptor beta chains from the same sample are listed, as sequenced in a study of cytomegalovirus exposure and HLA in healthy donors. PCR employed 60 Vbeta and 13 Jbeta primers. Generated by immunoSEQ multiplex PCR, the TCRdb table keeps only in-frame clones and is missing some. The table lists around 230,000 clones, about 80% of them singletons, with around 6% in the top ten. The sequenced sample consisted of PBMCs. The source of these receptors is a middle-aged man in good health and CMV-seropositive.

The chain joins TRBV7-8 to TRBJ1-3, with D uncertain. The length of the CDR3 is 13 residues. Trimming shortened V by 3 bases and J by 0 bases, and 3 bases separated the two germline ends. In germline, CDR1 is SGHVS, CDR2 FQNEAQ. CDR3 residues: CASSFYSGNTIYF. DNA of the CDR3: TGTGCCAGCAGCTTTTACTCTGGAAACACCATATATTTT.

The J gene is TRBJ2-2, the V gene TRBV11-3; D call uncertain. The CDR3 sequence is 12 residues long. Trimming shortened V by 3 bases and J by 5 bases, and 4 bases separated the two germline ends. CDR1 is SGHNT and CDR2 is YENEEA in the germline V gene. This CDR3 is CASSLRTGELFF. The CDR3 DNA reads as TGTGCCAGCAGCTTGAGGACCGGGGAGCTGTTTTTT.

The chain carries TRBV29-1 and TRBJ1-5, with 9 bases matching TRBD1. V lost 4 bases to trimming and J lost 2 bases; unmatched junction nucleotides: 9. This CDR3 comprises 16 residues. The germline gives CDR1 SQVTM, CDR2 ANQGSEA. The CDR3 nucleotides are TGCAGCGTTGCCGGGACAGGGAGGGATGGCAATCAGCCCCAGCATTTT. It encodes CSVAGTGRDGNQPQHF.

The CDR3 bases are TGTGCCAGCAGCGCGACTAGCGGGAATTTTAATGAGCAGTTCTTC. This sequence encodes CASSATSGNFNEQFF. V gene TRBV5-4 combines with J gene TRBJ2-1, with TRBD2 matching over 11 bases. Germline V gives CDR1 SGHNT, CDR2 YYREEE (reference sequence). This CDR3 has 15 residues. V gave up 4 bases and J gave up 7 bases; unmatched junction bases: 7.

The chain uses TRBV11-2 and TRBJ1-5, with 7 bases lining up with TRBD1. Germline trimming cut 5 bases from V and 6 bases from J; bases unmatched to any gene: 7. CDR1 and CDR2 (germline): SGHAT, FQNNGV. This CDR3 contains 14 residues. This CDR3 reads CASSGTAMGQPQHF. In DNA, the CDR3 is TGTGCCAGCAGCGGGACAGCGATGGGTCAGCCCCAGCATTTT.

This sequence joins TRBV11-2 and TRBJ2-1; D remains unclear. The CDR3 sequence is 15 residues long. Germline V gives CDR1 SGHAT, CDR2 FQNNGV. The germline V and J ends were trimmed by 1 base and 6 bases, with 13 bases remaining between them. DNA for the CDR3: TGTGCCAGCAGCTTAGGGGCGCACATCCCCAATGAGCAGTTCTTC. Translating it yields CASSLGAHIPNEQFF.

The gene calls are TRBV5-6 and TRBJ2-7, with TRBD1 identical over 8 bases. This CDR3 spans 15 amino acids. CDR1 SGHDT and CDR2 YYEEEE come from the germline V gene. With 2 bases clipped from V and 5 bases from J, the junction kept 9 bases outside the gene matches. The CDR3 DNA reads TGTGCCAGCAGCTTAATGCAGGGGGCGGTCGACGAGCAGTACTTC. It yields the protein CASSLMQGAVDEQYF. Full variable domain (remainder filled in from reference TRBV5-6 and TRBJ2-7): DAGVTQSPTHLIKTRGQQVTLRCSPKSGHDTVSWYQQALGQGPQFIFQYYEEEERQRGNFPDRFSGHQFPNYSSELNVNALLLGDSALYLCASSLMQGAVDEQYFGPGTRLTVT.

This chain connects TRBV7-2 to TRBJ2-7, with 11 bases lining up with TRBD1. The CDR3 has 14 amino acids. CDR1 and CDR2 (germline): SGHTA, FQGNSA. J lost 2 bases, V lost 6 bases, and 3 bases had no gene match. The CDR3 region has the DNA TGTGCCAGCAGGTCGGGACAGGGGGCCTACGAGCAGTACTTC. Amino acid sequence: CASRSGQGAYEQYF.

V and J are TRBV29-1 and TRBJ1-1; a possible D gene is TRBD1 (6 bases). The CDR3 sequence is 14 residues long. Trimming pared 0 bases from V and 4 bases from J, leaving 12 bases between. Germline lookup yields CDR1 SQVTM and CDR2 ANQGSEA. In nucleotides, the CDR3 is TGCAGCGTTGAAGATTTGACAGGAGGCACTGAAGCTTTCTTT. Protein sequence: CSVEDLTGGTEAFF. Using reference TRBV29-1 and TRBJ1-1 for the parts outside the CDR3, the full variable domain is SAVISQKPSRDICQRGTSLTIQCQVDSQVTMMFWYRQQPGQSLTLIATANQGSEATYESGFVIDKFPISRPNLTFSTLTVSNMSPEDSSIYLCSVEDLTGGTEAFFGQGTRLTVV.